This TCR beta chain originates from a study of T cell responses to AZD1222 COVID-19 vaccine. Findings and limits, study-wide: The donor group comprised mostly white British people and more females; the analysis possibly underestimated clonal diversity. Among AZD1222 vaccinees, only 5 to 7 were seropositive at baseline. Dominant at 160-218 and 743-854, vaccine-associated CD4 TCRs also spanned spike.

Clones were sequenced by immunoSEQ multiplex PCR, and TCRdb holds only the in-frame ones, with some missing. The repertoire consists of about 75,000 clones, with 87% occurring once and the leading ten covering roughly 18%. Points on this clone: Its antigen remains unknown.

CDR1 is SNHLY, CDR2 FYNNEI, per germline. CDR3 length: 12 amino acids. V lost 3 bases to trimming and J lost 12 bases, with 15 bases between them. The sequencing used peripheral blood, collected 28 days after the second AZD1222 dose. This clonotype originated in an adult who received the AZD1222 COVID-19 vaccine. The chain uses TRBV2 and TRBJ2-7; no clear D. This CDR3 is CASSEWQNSLYF. For the CDR3, the DNA is TGTGCCAGCAGTGAGTGGCAGAACTCTTTGTACTTC.